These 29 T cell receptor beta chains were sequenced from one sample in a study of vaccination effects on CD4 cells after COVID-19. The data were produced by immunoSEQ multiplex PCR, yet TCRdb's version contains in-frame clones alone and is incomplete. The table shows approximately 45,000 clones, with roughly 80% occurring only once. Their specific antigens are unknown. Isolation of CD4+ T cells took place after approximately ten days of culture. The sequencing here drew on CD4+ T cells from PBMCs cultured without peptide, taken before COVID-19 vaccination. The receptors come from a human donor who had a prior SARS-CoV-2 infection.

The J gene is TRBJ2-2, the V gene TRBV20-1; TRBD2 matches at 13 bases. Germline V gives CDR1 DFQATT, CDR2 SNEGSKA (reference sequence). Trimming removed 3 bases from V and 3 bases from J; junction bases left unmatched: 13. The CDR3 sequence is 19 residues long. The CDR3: CSASRGGLAGAGDTGELFF. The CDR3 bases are TGCAGTGCTAGTAGGGGAGGACTAGCGGGGGCCGGGGACACCGGGGAGCTGTTTTTT.

This CDR3 reads CASSVLWRSEQYF. CDR3 DNA sequence: TGTGCCAGCAGCGTACTTTGGAGGTCCGAGCAGTACTTC. This rearrangement joins TRBV9 to TRBJ2-7, with a possible D match to TRBD2 (5 bases). The CDR3 is 13 residues long. The germline V gene has CDR1 SGDLS and CDR2 YYNGEE. Trimming cost V 1 base and J 6 bases, with 11 bases left between them.

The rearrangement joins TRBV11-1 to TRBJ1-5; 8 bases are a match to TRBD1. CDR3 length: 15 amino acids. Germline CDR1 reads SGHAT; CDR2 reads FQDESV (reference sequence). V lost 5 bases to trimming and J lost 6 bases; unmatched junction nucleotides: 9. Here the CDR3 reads CASSVTSGGGQPQHF. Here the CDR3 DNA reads TGTGCCAGCAGCGTGACCTCAGGGGGCGGTCAGCCCCAGCATTTT.

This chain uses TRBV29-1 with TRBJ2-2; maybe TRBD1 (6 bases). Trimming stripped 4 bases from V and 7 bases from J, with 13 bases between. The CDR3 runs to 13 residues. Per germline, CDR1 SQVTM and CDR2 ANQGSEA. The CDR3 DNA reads TGCAGCGTTGGGGGGCTCTTCGGCGGGGAGCTGTTTTTT. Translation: CSVGGLFGGELFF.

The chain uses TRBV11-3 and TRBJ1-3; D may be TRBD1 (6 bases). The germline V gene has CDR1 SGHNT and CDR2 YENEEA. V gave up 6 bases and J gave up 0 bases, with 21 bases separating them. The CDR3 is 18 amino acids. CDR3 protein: CASSPGDRTVISGNTIYF. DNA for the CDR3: TGTGCCAGCAGTCCAGGGGACCGGACCGTAATCTCTGGAAACACCATATATTTT.

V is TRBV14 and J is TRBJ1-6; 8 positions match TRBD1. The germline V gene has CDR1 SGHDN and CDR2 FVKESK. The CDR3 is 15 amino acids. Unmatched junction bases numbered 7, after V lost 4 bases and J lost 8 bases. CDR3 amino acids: CASSPLTGAYSPLHF. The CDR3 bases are TGTGCCAGCAGCCCCTTGACAGGGGCGTATTCACCCCTCCACTTT. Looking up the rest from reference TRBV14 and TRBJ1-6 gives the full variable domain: EAGVTQFPSHSVIEKGQTVTLRCDPISGHDNLYWYRRVMGKEIKFLLHFVKESKQDESGMPNNRFLAERTGGTYSTLKVQPAELEDSGVYFCASSPLTGAYSPLHFGNGTRLTVT.

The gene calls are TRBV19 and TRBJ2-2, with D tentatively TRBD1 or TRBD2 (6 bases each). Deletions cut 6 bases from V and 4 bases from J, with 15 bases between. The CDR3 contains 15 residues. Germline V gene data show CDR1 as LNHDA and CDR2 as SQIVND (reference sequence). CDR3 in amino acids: CASRDYTRGTGELFF. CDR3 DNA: TGTGCCAGTAGGGACTATACCAGGGGCACCGGGGAGCTGTTTTTT.

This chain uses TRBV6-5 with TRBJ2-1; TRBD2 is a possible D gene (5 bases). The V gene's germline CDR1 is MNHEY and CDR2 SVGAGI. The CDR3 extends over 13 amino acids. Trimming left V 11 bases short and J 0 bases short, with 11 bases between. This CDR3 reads CASTGYSYNEQFF. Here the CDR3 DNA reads TGTGCCTCCACGGGATACTCCTACAATGAGCAGTTCTTC.

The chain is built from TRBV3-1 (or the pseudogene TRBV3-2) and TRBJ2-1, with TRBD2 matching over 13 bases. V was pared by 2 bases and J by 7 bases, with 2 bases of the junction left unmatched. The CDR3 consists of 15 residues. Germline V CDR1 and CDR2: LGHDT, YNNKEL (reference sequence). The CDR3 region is CASSQRLAGGNEQFF. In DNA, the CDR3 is TGTGCCAGCAGCCAAAGACTAGCGGGAGGAAATGAGCAGTTCTTC.

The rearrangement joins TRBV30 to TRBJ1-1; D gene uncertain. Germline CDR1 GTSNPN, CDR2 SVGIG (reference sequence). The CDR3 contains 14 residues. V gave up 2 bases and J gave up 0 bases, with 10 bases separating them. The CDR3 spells CAWSLRIMNTEAFF. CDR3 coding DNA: TGTGCCTGGAGTCTACGGATAATGAACACTGAAGCTTTCTTT.

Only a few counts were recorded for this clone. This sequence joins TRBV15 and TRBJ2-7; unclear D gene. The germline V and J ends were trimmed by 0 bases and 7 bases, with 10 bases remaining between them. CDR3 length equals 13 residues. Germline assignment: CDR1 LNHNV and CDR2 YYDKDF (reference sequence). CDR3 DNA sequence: TGTGCCACCAGCAGAGATGAGGTGGCTGAGCAGTACTTC. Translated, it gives CATSRDEVAEQYF.

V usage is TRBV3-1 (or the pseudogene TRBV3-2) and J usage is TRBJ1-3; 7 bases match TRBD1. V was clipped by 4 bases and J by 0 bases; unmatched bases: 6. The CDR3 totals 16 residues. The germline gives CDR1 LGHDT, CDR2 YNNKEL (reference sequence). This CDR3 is CASSRDSHFSGNTIYF. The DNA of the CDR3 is TGTGCCAGCAGCCGGGACAGCCACTTCTCTGGAAACACCATATATTTT.

DNA of the CDR3: TGTGCCAGCAGCTTGCAGGGGGGTTATCGCGAGCAGTACTTC. It encodes CASSLQGGYREQYF. This rearrangement joins TRBV7-2 to TRBJ2-7; weak D call: TRBD1 (7 bases). The length of the CDR3 is 14 residues. Looked up from germline, CDR1 is SGHTA and CDR2 is FQGNSA. Trimming removed 3 bases from V and 6 bases from J, with 15 bases in between.

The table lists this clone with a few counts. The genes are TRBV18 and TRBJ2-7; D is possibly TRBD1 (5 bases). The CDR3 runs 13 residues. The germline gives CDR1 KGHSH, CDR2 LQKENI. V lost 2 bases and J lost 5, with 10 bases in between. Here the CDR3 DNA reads TGTGCCAGCTCACCATTACAGGATAACGAGCAGTACTTC. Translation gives CASSPLQDNEQYF.

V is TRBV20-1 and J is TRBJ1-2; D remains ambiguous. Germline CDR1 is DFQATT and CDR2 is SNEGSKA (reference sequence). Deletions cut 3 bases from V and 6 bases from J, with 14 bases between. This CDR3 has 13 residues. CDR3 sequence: CSASPDSDNGYTF. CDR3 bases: TGCAGTGCTAGTCCTGACTCCGATAATGGCTACACCTTC.

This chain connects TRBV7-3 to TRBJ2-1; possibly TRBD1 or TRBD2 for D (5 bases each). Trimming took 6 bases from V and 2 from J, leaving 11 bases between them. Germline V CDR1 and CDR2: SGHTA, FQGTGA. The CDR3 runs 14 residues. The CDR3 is CASSRDGAYNEQFF. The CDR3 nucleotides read TGTGCCAGCAGTAGGGACGGCGCCTACAATGAGCAGTTCTTC.

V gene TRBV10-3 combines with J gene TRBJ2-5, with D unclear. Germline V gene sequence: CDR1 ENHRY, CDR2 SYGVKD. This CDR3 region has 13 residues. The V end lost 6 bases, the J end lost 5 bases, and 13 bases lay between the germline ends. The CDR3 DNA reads TGTGCCATCAGACTCTTCCCCGGGGAGACCCAGTACTTC. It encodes CAIRLFPGETQYF.

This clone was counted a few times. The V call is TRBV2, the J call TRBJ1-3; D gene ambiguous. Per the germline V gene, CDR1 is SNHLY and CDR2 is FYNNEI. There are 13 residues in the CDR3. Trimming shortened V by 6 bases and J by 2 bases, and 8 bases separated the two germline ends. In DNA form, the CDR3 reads TGTGCCAGCAGATCATCCGCTGGAAACACCATATATTTT. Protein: CASRSSAGNTIYF.

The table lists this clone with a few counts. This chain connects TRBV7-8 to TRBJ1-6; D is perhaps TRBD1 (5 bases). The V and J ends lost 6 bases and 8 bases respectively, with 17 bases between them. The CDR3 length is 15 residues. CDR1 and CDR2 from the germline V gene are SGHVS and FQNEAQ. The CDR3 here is CASRLRGLGDSPLHF. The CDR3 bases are TGTGCCAGCAGGTTAAGGGGATTGGGGGATTCACCCCTCCACTTT.

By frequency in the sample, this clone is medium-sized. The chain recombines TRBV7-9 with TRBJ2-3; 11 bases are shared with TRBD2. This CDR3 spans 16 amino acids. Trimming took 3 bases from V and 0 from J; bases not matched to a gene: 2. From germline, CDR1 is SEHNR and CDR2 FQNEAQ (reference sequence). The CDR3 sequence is CASSFRTSGSTDTQYF. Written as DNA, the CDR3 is TGTGCCAGCAGCTTTAGGACTAGCGGGAGCACAGATACGCAGTATTTT.

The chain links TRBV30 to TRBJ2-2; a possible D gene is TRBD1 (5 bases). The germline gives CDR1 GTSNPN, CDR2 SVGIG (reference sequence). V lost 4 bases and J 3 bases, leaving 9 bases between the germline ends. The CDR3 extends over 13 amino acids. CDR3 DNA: TGTGCCTGGAATGACAGATACACCGGGGAGCTGTTTTTT. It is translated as CAWNDRYTGELFF.

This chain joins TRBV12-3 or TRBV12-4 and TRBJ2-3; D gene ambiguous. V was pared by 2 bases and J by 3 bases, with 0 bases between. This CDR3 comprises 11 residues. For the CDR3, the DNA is TGTGCCAGCAGTTTAACAGATACGCAGTATTTT. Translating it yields CASSLTDTQYF.

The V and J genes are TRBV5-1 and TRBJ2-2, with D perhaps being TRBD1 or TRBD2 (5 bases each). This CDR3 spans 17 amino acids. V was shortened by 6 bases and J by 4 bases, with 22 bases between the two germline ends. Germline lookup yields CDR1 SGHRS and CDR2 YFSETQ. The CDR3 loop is CASTQPLGDGGTGELFF. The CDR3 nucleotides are TGCGCCAGCACCCAACCTTTGGGGGATGGCGGCACCGGGGAGCTGTTTTTT.

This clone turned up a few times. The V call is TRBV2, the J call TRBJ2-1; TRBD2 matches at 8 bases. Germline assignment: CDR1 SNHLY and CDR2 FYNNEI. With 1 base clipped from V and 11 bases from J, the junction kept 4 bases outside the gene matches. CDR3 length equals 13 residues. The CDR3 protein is CASSEGTSRKQFF. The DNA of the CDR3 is TGTGCCAGCAGTGAAGGGACTAGCAGAAAGCAGTTCTTC.

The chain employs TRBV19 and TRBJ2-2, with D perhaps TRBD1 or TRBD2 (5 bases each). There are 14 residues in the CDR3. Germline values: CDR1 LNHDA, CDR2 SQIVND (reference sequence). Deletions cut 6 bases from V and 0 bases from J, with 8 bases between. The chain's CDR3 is CASSEGTNTGELFF. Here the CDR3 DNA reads TGTGCCAGTAGCGAGGGGACGAACACCGGGGAGCTGTTTTTT.

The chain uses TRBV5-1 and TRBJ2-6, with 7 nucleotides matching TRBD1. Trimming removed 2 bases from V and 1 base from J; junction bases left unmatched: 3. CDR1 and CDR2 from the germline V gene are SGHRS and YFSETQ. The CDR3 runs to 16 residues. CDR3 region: CASSLQGRSGANVLTF. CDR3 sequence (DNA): TGCGCCAGCAGCTTACAGGGGCGATCTGGGGCCAACGTCCTGACTTTC. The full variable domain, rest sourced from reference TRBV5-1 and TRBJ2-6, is KAGVTQTPRYLIKTRGQQVTLSCSPISGHRSVSWYQQTPGQGLQFLFEYFSETQRNKGNFPGRFSGRQFSNSRSEMNVSTLELGDSALYLCASSLQGRSGANVLTFGAGSRLTVL.

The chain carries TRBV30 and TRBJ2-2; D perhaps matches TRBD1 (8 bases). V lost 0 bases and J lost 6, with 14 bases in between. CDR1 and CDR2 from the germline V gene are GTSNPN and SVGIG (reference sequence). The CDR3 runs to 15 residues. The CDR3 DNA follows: TGTGCCTGGAGTGTACAGGGGGGGGCCGCCGGGGAGCTGTTTTTT. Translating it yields CAWSVQGGAAGELFF.

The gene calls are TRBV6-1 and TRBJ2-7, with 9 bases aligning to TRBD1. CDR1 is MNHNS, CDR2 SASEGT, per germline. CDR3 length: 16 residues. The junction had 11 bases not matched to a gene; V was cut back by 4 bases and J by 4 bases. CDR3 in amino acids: CASSGTGARVAYEQYF. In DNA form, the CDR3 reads TGTGCCAGCAGTGGGACAGGGGCCCGCGTGGCGTACGAGCAGTACTTC.

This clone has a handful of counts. The CDR3 coding sequence is TGTGCCAGCAGTTTTATCGACAGGGCAAATCAGCCCCAGCATTTT. Amino acid sequence: CASSFIDRANQPQHF. This sequence joins TRBV2 and TRBJ1-5, with TRBD1 matching 7 bases. V was clipped by 5 bases and J by 4 bases; unmatched bases: 8. The CDR3 length is 15 residues. Per germline, CDR1 SNHLY and CDR2 FYNNEI.